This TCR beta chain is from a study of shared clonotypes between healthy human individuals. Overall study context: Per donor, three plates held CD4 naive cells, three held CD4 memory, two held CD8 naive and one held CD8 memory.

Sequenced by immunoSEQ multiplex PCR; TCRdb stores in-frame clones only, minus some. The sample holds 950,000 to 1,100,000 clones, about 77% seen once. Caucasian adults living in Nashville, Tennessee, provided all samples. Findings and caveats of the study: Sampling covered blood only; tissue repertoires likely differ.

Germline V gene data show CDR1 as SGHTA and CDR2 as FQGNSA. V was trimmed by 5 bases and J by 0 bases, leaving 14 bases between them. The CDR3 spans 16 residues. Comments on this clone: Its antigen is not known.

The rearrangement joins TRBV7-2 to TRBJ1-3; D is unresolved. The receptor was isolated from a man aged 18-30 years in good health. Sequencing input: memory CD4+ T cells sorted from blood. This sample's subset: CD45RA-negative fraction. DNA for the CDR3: TGTGCCAGCAGCGCCTTCAGCCCCAGCTCTGGAAACACCATATATTTT. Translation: CASSAFSPSSGNTIYF.